The sequence of this T cell receptor beta chain was determined in a study of CD8+CD57+ T cells in acquired aplastic anemia. Study at large: Across the sorted CD4+ and CD8+ cells, DNA amounts averaged roughly 3 ug. General study results and limits: Patients and controls had in common twenty-nine CD8+ CDR3 sequences.

This clonotype was seen many times. Its antigen remains unknown. Genomic DNA templated the TCR beta VDJ and CDR3 profiling. TCRdb re-derived calls from the reads in MiXCR, one entry per CDR3 protein. The data hold approximately 180,000 distinct CDR3 sequences, with less than 60% observed a single time. J lost 6 bases, V lost 4 bases, and 5 bases had no gene match. Germline CDR1 reads LNHDA; CDR2 reads SQIVND (reference sequence). There are 14 residues in the CDR3. Patients sequenced had flow cytometry evidence of CD8+CD57+ cell expansion. As a group, the patients uniformly had severe acquired aplastic anemia. Patients had not yet gotten any therapy when their blood was taken for sampling.

This chain joins TRBV19 and TRBJ1-5; TRBD1 aligns across 8 bases. The sequenced sample was sorted CD4+, CD8+, or CD8+CD57+ T cells (not recorded which) from PBMCs. The sequence derives from a human donor with aplastic anemia. DNA for the CDR3: TGTGCCAGTAGTAAGGCAGGGGGCTTTCAGCCCCAGCATTTT. The encoded protein is CASSKAGGFQPQHF.